The clone carrying this T cell receptor beta chain has at least ten counts. Its specificity is not known. This CDR3 has 12 residues. V lost 7 bases to trimming and J lost 2 bases, with 7 bases between them. The data originate from a study of CD8 T cells in ankylosing spondylitis. General study findings and limits: What seemed typical of ankylosing spondylitis blood was a TCR beta motif built from roughly 8 highly homologous variants.

The TCR beta libraries were generated through quantitative 5'-RACE incorporating molecular barcodes. TCRdb passed the 5' RACE reads through MiXCR, listing each CDR3 protein once. The repertoire holds about 540,000 distinct CDR3 sequences, with more than 9.5% as singletons. V usage is TRBV12-3 or TRBV12-4 and J usage is TRBJ2-3, with D possibly TRBD2 on 6 matching bases. This receptor was identified in a male donor with ankylosing spondylitis. The source material was blood, either unsorted or a sorted T cell fraction (not recorded which). The CDR3: CASTGVTDTQYF. In DNA, the CDR3 is TGTGCCAGCACGGGGGTCACAGATACGCAGTATTTT.